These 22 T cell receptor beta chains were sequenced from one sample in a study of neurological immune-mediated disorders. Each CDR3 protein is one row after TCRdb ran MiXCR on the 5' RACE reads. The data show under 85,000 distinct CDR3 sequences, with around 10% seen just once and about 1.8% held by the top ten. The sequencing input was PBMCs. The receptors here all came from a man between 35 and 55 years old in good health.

The CDR3 DNA is TGCAGCGTGCCGGGACTAGTCAATGAGCAGTTCTTC. Translating it yields CSVPGLVNEQFF. The V and J genes are TRBV29-1 and TRBJ2-1; 8 bases match TRBD2. Germline assignment: CDR1 SQVTM and CDR2 ANQGSEA. The ends lost 6 bases at V and 6 bases at J; junction bases unmatched: 4. The CDR3 totals 12 residues.

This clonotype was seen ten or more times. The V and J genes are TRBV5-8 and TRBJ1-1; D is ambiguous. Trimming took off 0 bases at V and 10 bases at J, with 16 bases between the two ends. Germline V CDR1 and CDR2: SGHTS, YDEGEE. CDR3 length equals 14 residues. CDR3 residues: CASSLDEPRWGAFF. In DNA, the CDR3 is TGTGCCAGCAGCTTGGACGAGCCTCGGTGGGGAGCTTTCTTT.

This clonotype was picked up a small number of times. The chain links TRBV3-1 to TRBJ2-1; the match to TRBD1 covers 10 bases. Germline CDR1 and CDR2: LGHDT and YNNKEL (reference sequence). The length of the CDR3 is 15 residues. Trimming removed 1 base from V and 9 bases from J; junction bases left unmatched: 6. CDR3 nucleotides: TGTGCCAGCAGCCAAGGGACAGGGGGGATCGGTGAGCAGTTCTTC. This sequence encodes CASSQGTGGIGEQFF.

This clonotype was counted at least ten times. The CDR3 region has the DNA TGCAGCGTTGCTAGGTCCGCATGGGAGCAGTACTTC. Its protein product is CSVARSAWEQYF. This chain connects TRBV29-1 to TRBJ2-7, with D uncertain. There are 12 residues in the CDR3. Germline values: CDR1 SQVTM, CDR2 ANQGSEA. With 4 bases removed from V and 7 bases from J, the gap between germline ends came to 14 bases.

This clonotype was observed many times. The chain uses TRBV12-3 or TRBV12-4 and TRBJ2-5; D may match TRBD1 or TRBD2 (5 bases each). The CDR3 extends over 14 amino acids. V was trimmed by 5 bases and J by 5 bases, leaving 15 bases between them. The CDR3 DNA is TGTGCCAGCAGTCTCCAGGGAGTATCGGAGACCCAGTACTTC. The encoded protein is CASSLQGVSETQYF.

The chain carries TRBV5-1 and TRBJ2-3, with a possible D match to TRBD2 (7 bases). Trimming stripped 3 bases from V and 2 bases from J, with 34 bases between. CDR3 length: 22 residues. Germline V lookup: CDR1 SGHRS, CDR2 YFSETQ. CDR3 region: CASSSHLGPTGGRHESTDTQYF. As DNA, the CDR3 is TGCGCCAGCAGCTCCCACCTTGGGCCTACGGGGGGCCGCCACGAGTCCACAGATACGCAGTATTTT.

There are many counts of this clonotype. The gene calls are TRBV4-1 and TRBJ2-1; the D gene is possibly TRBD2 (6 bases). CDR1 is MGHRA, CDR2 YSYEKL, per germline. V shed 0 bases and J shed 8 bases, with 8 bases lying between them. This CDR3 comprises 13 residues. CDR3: CASSQDWGDEQFF. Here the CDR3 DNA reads TGCGCCAGCAGCCAAGATTGGGGGGATGAGCAGTTCTTC.

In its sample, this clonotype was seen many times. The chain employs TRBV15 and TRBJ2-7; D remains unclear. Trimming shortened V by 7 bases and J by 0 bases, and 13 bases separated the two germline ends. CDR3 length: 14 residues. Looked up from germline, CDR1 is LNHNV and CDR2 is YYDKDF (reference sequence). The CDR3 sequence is CATKDVRTSYEQYF. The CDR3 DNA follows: TGTGCCACCAAGGACGTGCGGACCTCCTACGAGCAGTACTTC.

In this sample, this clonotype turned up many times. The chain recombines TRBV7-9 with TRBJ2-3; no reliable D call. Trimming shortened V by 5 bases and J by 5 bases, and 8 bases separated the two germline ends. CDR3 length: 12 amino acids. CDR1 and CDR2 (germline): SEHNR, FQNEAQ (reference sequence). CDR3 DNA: TGTGCCAGCAGCCCGTCGGGAGATACGCAGTATTTT. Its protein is CASSPSGDTQYF. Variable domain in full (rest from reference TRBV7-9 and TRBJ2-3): DTGVSQNPRHKITKRGQNVTFRCDPISEHNRLYWYRQTLGQGPEFLTYFQNEAQLEKSRLLSDRFSAERPKGSFSTLEIQRTEQGDSAMYLCASSPSGDTQYFGPGTRLTVL.

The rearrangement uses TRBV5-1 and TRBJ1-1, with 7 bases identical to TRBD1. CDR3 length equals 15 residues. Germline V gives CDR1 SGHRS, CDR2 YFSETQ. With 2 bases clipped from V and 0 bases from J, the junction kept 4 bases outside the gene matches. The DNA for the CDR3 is TGCGCCAGCAGCTTTAAACAGGGGATGAACACTGAAGCTTTCTTT. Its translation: CASSFKQGMNTEAFF.

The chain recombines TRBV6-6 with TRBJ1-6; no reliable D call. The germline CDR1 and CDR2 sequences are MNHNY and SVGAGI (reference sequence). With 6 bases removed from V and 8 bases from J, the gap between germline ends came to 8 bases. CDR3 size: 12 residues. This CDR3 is CASSPPYSPLHF. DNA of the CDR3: TGTGCCAGCAGCCCGCCCTATTCACCCCTCCACTTT.

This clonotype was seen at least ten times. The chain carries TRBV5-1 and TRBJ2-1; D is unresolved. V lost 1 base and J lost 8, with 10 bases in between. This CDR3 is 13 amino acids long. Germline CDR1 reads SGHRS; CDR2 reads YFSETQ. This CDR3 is CASSLSRRDEQFF. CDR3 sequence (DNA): TGCGCCAGCAGCTTGAGTAGGCGTGATGAGCAGTTCTTC.

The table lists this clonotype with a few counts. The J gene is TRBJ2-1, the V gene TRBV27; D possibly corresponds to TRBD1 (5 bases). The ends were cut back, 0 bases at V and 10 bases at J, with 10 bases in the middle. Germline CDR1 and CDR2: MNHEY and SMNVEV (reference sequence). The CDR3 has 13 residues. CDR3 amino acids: CASSLSPQGEQFF. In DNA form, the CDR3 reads TGTGCCAGCAGTTTATCCCCCCAGGGAGAGCAGTTCTTC.

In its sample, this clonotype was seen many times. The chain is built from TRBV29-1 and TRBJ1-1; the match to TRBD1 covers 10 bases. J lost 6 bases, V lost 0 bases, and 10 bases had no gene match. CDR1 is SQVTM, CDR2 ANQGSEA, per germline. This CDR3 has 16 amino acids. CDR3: CSVEDRDRGGSPEAFF. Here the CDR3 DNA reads TGCAGCGTTGAAGATCGGGACAGGGGAGGTAGTCCTGAAGCTTTCTTT.

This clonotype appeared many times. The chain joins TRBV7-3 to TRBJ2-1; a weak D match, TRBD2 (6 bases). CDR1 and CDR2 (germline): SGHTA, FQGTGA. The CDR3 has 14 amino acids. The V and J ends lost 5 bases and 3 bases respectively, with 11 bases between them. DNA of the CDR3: TGTGCCAGCAGCCCAACTAGCAGCTACAATGAGCAGTTCTTC. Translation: CASSPTSSYNEQFF.

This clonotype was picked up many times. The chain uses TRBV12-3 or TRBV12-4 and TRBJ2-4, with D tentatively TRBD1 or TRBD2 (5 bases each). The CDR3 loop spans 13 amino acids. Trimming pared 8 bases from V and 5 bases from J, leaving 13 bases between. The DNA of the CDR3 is TGTGCCAGCGGGTTGGGACGGGAAAACATTCAGTACTTC. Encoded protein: CASGLGRENIQYF.

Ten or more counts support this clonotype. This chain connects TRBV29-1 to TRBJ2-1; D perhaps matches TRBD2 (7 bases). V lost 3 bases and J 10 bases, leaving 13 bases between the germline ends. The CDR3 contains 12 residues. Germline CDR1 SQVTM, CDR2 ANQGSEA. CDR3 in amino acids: CSVEGRGREQFF. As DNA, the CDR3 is TGCAGCGTTGAGGGGCGGGGGCGGGAGCAGTTCTTC.

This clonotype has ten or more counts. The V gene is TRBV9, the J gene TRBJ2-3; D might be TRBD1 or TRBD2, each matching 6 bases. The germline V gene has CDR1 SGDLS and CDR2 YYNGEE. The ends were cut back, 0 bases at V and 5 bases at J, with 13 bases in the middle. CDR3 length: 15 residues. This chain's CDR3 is CASSVAPGALDTQYF. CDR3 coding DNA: TGTGCCAGCAGCGTAGCCCCGGGGGCTCTAGATACGCAGTATTTT.

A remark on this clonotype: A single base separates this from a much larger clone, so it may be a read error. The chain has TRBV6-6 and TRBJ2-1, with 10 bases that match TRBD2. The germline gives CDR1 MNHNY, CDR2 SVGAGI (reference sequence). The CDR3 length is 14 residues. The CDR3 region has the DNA TGTTCCTCAAACCTAGCGGGAGTGGATAATGAGCAGTTCTTC. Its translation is CSSNLAGVDNEQFF.

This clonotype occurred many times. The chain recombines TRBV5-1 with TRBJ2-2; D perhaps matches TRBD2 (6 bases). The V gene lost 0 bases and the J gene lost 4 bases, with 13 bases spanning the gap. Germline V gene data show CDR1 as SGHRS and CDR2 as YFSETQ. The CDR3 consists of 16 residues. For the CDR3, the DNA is TGCGCCAGCAGCTTGGCCCCCGGGACTGTCACCGGGGAGCTGTTTTTT. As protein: CASSLAPGTVTGELFF.

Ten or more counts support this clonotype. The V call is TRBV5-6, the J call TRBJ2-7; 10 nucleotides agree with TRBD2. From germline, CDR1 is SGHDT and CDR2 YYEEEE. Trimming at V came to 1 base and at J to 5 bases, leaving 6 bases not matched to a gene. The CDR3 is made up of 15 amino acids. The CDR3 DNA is TGTGCCAGCAGCTTGAAACTAGCGGGACTCCACGAGCAGTACTTC. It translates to CASSLKLAGLHEQYF.

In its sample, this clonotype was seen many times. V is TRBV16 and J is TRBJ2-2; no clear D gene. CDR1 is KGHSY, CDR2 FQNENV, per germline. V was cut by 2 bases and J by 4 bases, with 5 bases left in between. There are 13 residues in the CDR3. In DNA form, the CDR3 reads TGTGCCAGCAGCCAACCGAGCACCGGGGAGCTGTTTTTT. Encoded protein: CASSQPSTGELFF.